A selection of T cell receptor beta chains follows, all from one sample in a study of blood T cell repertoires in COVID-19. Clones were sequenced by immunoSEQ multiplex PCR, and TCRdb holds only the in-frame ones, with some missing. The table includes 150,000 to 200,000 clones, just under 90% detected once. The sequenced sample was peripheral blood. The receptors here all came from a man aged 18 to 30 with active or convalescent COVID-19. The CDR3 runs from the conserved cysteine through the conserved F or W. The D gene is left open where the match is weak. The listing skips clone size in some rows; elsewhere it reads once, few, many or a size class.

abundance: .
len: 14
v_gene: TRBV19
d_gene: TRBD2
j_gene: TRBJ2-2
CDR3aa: CASSIGLALGELFF
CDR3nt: TGTGCCAGTAGTATCGGACTAGCCCTAGGGGAGCTGTTTTTT

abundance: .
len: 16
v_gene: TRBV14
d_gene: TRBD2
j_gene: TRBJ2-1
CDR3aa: CASSQGAGPSYNEQFF
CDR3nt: TGTGCCAGCAGCCAAGGAGCGGGACCCTCCTACAATGAGCAGTTCTTC

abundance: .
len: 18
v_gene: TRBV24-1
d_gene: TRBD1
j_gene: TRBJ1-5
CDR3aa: CATSDSPGTGRYGQPQHF
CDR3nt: TGTGCCACCAGTGATTCCCCCGGGACAGGGCGGTACGGGCAGCCCCAGCATTTT

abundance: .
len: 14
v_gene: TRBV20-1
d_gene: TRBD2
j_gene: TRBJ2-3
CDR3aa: CSASLAGGADTQYF
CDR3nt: TGCAGTGCTAGTCTAGCGGGAGGGGCAGATACGCAGTATTTT

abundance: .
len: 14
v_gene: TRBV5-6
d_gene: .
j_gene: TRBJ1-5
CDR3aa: CASSLSREGQPQHF
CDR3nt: TGTGCCAGCAGCTTGTCACGGGAGGGTCAGCCCCAGCATTTT

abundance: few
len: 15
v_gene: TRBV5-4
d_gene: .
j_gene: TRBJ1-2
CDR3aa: CASSLGLQGNYGYTF
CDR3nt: TGTGCCAGCAGCTTGGGGTTACAGGGAAACTATGGCTACACCTTC

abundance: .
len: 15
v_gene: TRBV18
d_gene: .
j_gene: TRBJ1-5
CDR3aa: CASSPAGIAHQPQHF
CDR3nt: TGTGCCAGCTCACCTGCAGGGATAGCACATCAGCCCCAGCATTTT

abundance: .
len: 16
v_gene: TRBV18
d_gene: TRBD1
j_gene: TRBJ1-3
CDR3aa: CASSSTGGASGNTIYF
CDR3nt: TGTGCCAGCTCATCGACAGGGGGCGCATCTGGAAACACCATATATTTT

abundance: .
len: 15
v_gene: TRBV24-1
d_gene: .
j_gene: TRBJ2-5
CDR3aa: CATSDPLAIQETQYF
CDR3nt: TGTGCCACCAGTGATCCTCTAGCCATACAAGAGACCCAGTACTTC

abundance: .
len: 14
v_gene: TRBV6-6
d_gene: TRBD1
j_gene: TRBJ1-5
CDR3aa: CASSLGQGNQPQHF
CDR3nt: TGTGCCAGCAGCCTAGGACAGGGAAACCAGCCCCAGCATTTT

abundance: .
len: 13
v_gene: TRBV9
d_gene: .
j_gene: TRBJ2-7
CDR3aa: CASSVEAGYEQYF
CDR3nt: TGTGCCAGCAGCGTAGAAGCGGGCTACGAGCAGTACTTC

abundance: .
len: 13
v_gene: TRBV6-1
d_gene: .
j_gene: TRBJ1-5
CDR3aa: CASSELWNQPQHF
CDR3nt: TGTGCCAGCAGTGAACTATGGAATCAGCCCCAGCATTTT

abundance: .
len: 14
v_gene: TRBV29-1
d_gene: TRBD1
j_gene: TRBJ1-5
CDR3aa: CSVEGDREDQPQHF
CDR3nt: TGCAGCGTTGAAGGGGACAGGGAGGATCAGCCCCAGCATTTT

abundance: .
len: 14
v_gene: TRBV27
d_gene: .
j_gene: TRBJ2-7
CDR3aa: CASSIREYVHEQYF
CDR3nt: TGTGCCAGCAGCATACGGGAGTACGTTCACGAGCAGTACTTC

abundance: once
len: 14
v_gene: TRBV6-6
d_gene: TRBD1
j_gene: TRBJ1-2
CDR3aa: CASSTDRVYGGYTF
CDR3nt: TGTGCCAGCAGTACCGACAGGGTATACGGTGGCTACACCTTC

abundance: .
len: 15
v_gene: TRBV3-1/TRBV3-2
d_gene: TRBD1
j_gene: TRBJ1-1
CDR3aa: CASSRRDSLNTEAFF
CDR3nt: TGTGCCAGCAGCCGCCGGGACAGTTTGAACACTGAAGCTTTCTTT

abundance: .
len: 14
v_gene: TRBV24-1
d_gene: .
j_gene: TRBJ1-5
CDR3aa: CATSDIVSGQPQHF
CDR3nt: TGTGCCACCAGTGATATAGTATCCGGTCAGCCCCAGCATTTT

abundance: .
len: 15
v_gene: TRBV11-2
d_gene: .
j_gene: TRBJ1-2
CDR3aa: CASSPMGQGAYGYTF
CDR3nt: TGTGCCAGCAGCCCAATGGGCCAAGGGGCCTATGGCTACACCTTC

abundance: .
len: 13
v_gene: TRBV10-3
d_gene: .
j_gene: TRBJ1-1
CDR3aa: CAITQSTNTEAFF
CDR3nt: TGTGCCATCACACAGAGCACCAACACTGAAGCTTTCTTT

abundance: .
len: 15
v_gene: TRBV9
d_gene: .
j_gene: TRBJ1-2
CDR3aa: CASSATSGTQGGYTF
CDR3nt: TGTGCCAGCAGCGCCACATCAGGGACTCAAGGTGGCTACACCTTC

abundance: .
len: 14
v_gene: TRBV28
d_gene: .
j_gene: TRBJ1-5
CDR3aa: CASELGGGNQPQHF
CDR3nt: TGTGCCAGCGAACTCGGGGGAGGCAATCAGCCCCAGCATTTT

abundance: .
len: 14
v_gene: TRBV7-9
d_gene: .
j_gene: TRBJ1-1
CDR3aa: CASSLAQAVTEAFF
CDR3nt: TGTGCCAGCAGCCTGGCCCAAGCGGTAACTGAAGCTTTCTTT

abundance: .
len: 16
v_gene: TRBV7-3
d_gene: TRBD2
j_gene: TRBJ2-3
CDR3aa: CASSPTRLAGVDTQYF
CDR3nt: TGTGCCAGCAGCCCCACCCGACTAGCGGGAGTAGATACGCAGTATTTT

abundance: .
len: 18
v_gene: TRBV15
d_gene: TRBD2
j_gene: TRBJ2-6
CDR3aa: CATSRDRGGSPGANVLTF
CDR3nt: TGTGCCACCAGCAGAGATCGTGGCGGGAGCCCTGGGGCCAACGTCCTGACTTTC

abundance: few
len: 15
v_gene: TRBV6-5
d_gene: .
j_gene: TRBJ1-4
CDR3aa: CASSYNRQGGEKLFF
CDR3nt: TGTGCCAGCAGTTACAATCGGCAGGGAGGTGAAAAACTGTTTTTT

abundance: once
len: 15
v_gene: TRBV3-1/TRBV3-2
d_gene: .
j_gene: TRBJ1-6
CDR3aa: CASSHGGRGGSPLHF
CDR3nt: TGTGCCAGCAGCCACGGTGGGAGGGGCGGTTCACCCCTCCACTTT

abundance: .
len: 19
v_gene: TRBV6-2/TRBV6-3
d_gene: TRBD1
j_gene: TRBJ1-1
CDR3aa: CASSTDRVFNTGMNTEAFF
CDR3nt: TGTGCCAGCAGTACCGACAGGGTATTCAATACCGGCATGAACACTGAAGCTTTCTTT

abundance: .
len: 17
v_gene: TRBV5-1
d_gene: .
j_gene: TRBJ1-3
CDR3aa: CASSTTGGQNSGNTIYF
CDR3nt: TGCGCCAGCAGCACCACGGGGGGCCAGAACTCTGGAAACACCATATATTTT

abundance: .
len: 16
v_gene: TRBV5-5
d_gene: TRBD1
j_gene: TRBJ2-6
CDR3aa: CASSLQGTSGANVLTF
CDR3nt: TGTGCCAGCAGCCTACAGGGGACCTCTGGGGCCAACGTCCTGACTTTC

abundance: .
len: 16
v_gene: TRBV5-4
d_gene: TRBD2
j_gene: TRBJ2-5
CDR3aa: CASSFGLGQGQETQYF
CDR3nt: TGTGCCAGCAGCTTCGGACTAGGGCAGGGACAAGAGACCCAGTACTTC

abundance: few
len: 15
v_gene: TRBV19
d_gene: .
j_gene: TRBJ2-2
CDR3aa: CASSNRPPNTGELFF
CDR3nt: TGTGCCAGTAGTAACAGGCCACCGAACACCGGGGAGCTGTTTTTT

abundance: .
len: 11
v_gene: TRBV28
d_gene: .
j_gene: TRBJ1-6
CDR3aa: CASSLRSPLHF
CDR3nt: TGTGCCAGCAGTTTGCGGTCACCCCTCCACTTT

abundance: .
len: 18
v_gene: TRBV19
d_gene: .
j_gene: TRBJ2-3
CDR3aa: CVSSIEAENTRPTDTQYF
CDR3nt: TGTGTCAGTAGTATAGAAGCTGAAAACACGCGGCCCACAGATACGCAGTATTTT

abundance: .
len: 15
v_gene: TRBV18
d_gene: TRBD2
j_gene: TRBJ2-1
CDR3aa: CASSRLAGANNEQFF
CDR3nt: TGTGCCAGCTCACGACTAGCGGGAGCGAACAATGAGCAGTTCTTC

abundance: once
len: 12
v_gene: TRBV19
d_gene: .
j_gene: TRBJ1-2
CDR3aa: CASKQVNYGYTF
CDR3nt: TGTGCCAGTAAGCAGGTGAACTATGGCTACACCTTC

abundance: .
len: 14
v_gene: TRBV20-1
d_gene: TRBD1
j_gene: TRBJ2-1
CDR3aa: CSASEDRGRDEQFF
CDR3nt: TGCAGTGCTAGTGAGGACAGGGGCAGGGATGAGCAGTTCTTC

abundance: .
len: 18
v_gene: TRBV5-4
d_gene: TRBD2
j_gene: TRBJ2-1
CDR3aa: CASSVLGSGSSDYNEQFF
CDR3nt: TGTGCCAGCAGCGTTCTGGGTAGCGGGAGCTCTGATTACAATGAGCAGTTCTTC

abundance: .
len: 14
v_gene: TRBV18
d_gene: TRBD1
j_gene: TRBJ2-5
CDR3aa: CASSLSGGRETQYF
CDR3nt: TGTGCCAGCTCACTCTCAGGGGGTCGGGAGACCCAGTACTTC

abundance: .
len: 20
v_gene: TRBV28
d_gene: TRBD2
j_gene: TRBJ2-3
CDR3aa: CASSSIGLAGGPGLADTQYF
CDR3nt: TGTGCCAGCAGTTCAATCGGACTAGCGGGAGGGCCGGGGTTGGCAGATACGCAGTATTTT

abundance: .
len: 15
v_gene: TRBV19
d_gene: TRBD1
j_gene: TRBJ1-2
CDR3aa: CASSIAGTANYGYTF
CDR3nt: TGTGCCAGTAGTATAGCCGGGACAGCGAACTATGGCTACACCTTC

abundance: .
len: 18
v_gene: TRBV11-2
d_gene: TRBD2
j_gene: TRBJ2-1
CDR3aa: CASSLEGAGVHPYNEQFF
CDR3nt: TGTGCCAGCAGCTTAGAGGGAGCGGGAGTTCACCCTTACAATGAGCAGTTCTTC

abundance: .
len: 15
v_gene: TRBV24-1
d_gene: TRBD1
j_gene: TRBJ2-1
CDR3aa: CATRGGTGPYNEQFF
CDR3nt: TGTGCCACCAGGGGTGGGACAGGGCCCTACAATGAGCAGTTCTTC